This TCR beta chain was observed in a study of blood T cell repertoires in COVID-19. The data were produced by immunoSEQ multiplex PCR, yet TCRdb's version contains in-frame clones alone and is incomplete. The sample holds around 320,000 clones, roughly 90% seen once. The length of the CDR3 is 15 residues. J lost 7 bases, V lost 1 base, and 8 bases had no gene match. The germline CDR1 and CDR2 sequences are MGHRA and YSYEKL. This clonotype originated in a woman aged 25-40 years with COVID-19, enrolled during active disease. Material for sequencing was peripheral blood. The V call is TRBV4-1, the J call TRBJ1-2; 8 bases fit TRBD1. In DNA form, the CDR3 reads TGCGCCAGCAGCCAAGGACAGGGGCCAATGAGTGGCTACACCTTC. Protein: CASSQGQGPMSGYTF.